The TCR beta chain described here comes from a study of CD8+ T cells in alopecia areata (dated by TCRdb to 2016 to 2019). A note on the overall study: The treated patients took part in an open-label pilot trial in which moderate-to-severe alopecia areata was treated with oral tofacitinib at 5 to 10 mg twice daily. Tofacitinib was given for 6 to 18 months, followed by 6 months of follow-up off drug to assess delayed response and recurrence. RNA came from the PAXgene miRNA kit for fixed scalp, the miRNeasy kit for PBMCs, and the RNeasy kit for mouse skin. The study used high-throughput TCRbeta sequencing to examine T cell clonal expansion in alopecia areata, in both the C3H/HeJ mouse model and human patients. Human TCRbeta sequencing covered scalp tissue and sorted CD4+ and CD8+ peripheral blood T cells from patchy and totalis/universalis alopecia areata patients and healthy controls. The SALT score, which quantifies the percentage of affected scalp surface area, was used to measure disease severity in treated patients. TCRbeta CDR3 regions were amplified by immunoSEQ multiplex PCR using 35 Vbeta forward and 13 Jbeta reverse primers. Scalp clonality was compared across normal scalp (n=4), patchy alopecia areata scalp (n=8), and alopecia totalis/universalis scalp (n=8). Patients on tofacitinib were biopsied at baseline and after 4 and 24 weeks of treatment, and several of the patients also had a later scalp biopsy. The investigation overall reported the following: Unlike mouse skin, which is dominated by gammadelta T cells, normal human skin has resident alphabeta T cells that are also sequenced, and this complicates analysis of the scalp TCR repertoire. Many expanded lesional clones persisted in scalp and blood during tofacitinib treatment, which may partly explain relapse after stopping treatment. Because the treated cohort was small and included a single nonresponder, larger studies are needed to assess links between baseline CD8+ expansion and response. Shared TCR sequences between patients were less evident than in mice, which may be partly attributable to HLA diversity in the patient population. Higher clonality and more expanded CD8+ clones were observed in lesional scalp than in normal scalp, particularly in alopecia totalis/universalis, a finding suggestive of antigenic drive. With tofacitinib, both scalp clonality and the number of expanded CD8+ clones among the top 100 scalp clones went down significantly.

According to the study, the label for this sample's treatment or condition signals: oral pan-JAK inhibitor, 5-10 mg twice daily. Lesional scalp punch biopsies and peripheral blood were collected from alopecia areata patients. PBMCs were isolated by density centrifugation and stained for CD3, CD4 and CD8, and CD4+ and CD8+ T cells were sorted on a FACSAria. This clone was observed a few times. Its antigen remains unidentified. One base away there is no much larger clone; base qualities are not given. Reading the germline V gene gives CDR1 MGHRA and CDR2 YSYEKL. V and J are trimmed by 1 base and 11 bases, and the gene matches miss 7 bases of the junction. The CDR3 runs 13 residues from the cysteine to the phenylalanine. The read is trimmed to its CDR3 DNA, 39 bases read in frame from base 1. To prepare the library, the immunoSEQ multiplex PCR assay was applied. For TCR sequencing, RNA was extracted from every sample and reverse transcribed into cDNA to serve as template. SuperScript III was used for first-strand cDNA synthesis, primed with a 2:1 mix of oligo-dT and random hexamers. A synthetic immune receptor repertoire was used to gauge amplification bias, and whatever bias remained was removed computationally. Turning to the authors' computational methods: Raw reads were preprocessed to remove errors, and CDR3 was defined according to IMGT conventions as the region from the conserved cysteine to phenylalanine. Clonality was computed by normalizing Shannon entropy by log2 of the number of productive unique TCRs and subtracting the result from 1. Whether scalp clones were CD4 or CD8 was inferred by matching scalp TCRbeta sequences against CD4 and CD8 repertoires sorted from blood. The source is immuneACCESS, and TCRdb retained only in-frame sequences with V and J called. Part of the clones is not carried over; for the studies checked, unresolved V genes explain less than half of this, and the remainder is unexplained. The D gene and trimming were derived from the DNA, and the V and J assignments and clone size from that table. The table for this sample lists around 170,000 clones; about 47% of them were counted only once. Of the sample, about 9.4% is held by the ten largest clones.

This chain is built from TRBV4-1 and TRBJ2-5; the junction holds 7 bases that match TRBD1. This sample comprised CD8+ T cells sorted from blood, obtained at week 52, from a patient treated with tofacitinib. This clonotype originated in a human donor with alopecia areata. The nucleotide sequence is TGCGCCAGCAGCCAAGTAGAAGGGGGCCAACAGTACTTC. It specifies CASSQVEGGQQYF.